This T cell receptor (beta chain) was obtained from a study of blood T cell repertoires in COVID-19. Germline V CDR1 and CDR2: SGHAT, FQNNGV. V was cut by 0 bases and J by 5 bases, with 12 bases left in between. The CDR3 totals 15 residues. The protocol was immunoSEQ multiplex PCR, while the TCRdb copy is restricted to in-frame clones and leaves out a portion. This table holds about 38,000 clones, around 74% found once. Enrolled during active infection, Seattle patients were then followed longitudinally. The material sequenced was peripheral blood. V usage is TRBV11-2 and J usage is TRBJ2-3, with a tentative D call TRBD1 (5 bases). The sequence came from a man aged 70 or older with COVID-19, enrolled during active disease. In DNA, the CDR3 is TGTGCCAGCAGCTTAGACCCCTACAGGAAAGATACGCAGTATTTT. Amino acids: CASSLDPYRKDTQYF.